This T cell receptor (beta chain) was sequenced for a study of long-term antiretroviral therapy in people with HIV. Study-level points and caveats: Blood in the study was drawn between the mid-2000s and the late 2010s, possibly under older ART regimens, which may be less effective than current ones. Therapy changes, viral resistance and ART adherence were not documented in the available data.

Survey level was the resolution at which the v3.0 immunoSEQ assay ran. Each sample aimed for roughly 40,000-55,000 sequenced T-cell genomes. Sequencing was performed with immunoSEQ multiplex PCR; in TCRdb, only in-frame clones are kept and a portion is missing. The data contain roughly 34,000 clones, 70% to 90% of them seen just once; the ten biggest clones take up more than 4.5%. As for this clone: Antigen: not known.

The V gene's germline CDR1 is MNHNY and CDR2 SVGAGI (reference sequence). This CDR3 is built from 13 residues. With 6 bases clipped from V and 6 bases from J, the junction kept 5 bases outside the gene matches. The receptor was isolated from a woman aged 30 to 39 with HIV. This sequence joins TRBV6-6 and TRBJ2-4; 7 positions agree with TRBD1. The specimen was unsorted PBMCs, collected just over 2.7 years before starting antiretroviral therapy. CDR3 in amino acids: CASRKGQANIQYF. The CDR3 nucleotides read TGTGCCAGCAGGAAAGGACAGGCAAACATTCAGTACTTC.